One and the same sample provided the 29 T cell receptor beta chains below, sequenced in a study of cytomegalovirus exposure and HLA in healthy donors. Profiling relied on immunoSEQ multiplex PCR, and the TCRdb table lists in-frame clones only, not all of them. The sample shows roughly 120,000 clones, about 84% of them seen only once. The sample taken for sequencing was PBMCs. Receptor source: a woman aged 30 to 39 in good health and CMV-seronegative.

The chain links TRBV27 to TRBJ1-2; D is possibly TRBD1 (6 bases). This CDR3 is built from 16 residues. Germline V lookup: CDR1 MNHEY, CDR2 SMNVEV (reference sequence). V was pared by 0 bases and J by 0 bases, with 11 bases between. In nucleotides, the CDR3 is TGTGCCAGCAGTTTATCGGGGGGGGCAGCTAACTATGGCTACACCTTC. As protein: CASSLSGGAANYGYTF.

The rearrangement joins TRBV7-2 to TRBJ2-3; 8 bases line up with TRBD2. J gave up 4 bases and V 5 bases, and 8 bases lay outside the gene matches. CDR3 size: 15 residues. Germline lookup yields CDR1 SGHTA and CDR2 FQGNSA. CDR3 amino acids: CASSVRGGSSDTQYF. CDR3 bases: TGTGCCAGCAGCGTTCGGGGGGGCAGCTCAGATACGCAGTATTTT.

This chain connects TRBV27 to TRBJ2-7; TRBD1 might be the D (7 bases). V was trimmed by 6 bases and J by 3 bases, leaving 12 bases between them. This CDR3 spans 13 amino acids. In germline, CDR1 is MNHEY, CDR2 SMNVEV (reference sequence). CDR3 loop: CASSGQGGYEQYF. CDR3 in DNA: TGTGCCAGCAGCGGGCAGGGGGGCTACGAGCAGTACTTC.

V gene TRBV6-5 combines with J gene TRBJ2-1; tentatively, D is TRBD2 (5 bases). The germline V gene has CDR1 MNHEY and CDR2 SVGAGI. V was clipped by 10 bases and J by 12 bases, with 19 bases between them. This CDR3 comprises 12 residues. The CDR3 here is CATNPPGIPQFF. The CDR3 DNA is TGTGCCACCAATCCCCCCGGGATCCCGCAGTTCTTC.

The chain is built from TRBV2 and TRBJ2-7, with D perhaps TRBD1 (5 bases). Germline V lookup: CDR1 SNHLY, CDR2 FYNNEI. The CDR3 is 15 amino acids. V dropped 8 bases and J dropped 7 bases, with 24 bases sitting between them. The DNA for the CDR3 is TGTGCCAGCTCCACTCGAAGGGGCGCCTCCGGGGAGCAGTACTTC. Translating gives CASSTRRGASGEQYF.

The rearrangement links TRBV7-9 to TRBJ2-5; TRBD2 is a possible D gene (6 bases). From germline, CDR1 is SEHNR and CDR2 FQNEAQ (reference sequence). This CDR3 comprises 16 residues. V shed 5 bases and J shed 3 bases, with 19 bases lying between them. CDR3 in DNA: TGTGCCAGCAGCCGTTCCGGGACTCTCGTAAAAGAGACCCAGTACTTC. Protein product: CASSRSGTLVKETQYF.

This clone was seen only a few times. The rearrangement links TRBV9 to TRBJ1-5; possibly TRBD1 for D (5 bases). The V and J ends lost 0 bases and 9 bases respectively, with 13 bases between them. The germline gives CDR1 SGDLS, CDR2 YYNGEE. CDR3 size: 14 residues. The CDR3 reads CASSVGPGPAPQHF. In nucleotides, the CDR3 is TGTGCCAGCAGCGTAGGTCCAGGGCCAGCGCCCCAGCATTTT.

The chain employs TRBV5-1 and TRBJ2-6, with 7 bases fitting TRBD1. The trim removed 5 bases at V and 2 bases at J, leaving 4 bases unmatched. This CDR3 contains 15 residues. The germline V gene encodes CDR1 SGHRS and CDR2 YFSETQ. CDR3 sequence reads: CASRPTGTGANVLTF. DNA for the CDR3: TGCGCCAGCAGACCGACAGGGACTGGGGCCAACGTCCTGACTTTC.

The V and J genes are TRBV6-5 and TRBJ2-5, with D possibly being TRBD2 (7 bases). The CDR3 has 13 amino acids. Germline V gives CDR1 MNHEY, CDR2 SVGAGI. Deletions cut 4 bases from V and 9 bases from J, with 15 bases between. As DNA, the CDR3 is TGTGCCAGCAGTTCGGGACACGGGGGGCCCCAGTACTTC. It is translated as CASSSGHGGPQYF.

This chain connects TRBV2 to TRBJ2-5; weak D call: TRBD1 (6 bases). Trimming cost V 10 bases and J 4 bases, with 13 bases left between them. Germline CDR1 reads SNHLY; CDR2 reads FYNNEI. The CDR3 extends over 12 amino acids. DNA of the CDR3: TGTGCCATCCTGGGACAAAGAGAGACCCAGTACTTC. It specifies CAILGQRETQYF. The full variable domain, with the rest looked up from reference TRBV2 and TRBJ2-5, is EPEVTQTPSHQVTQMGQEVILRCVPISNHLYFYWYRQILGQKVEFLVSFYNNEISEKSEIFDDQFSVERPDGSNFTLKIRSTKLEDSAMYFCAILGQRETQYFGPGTRLLVL.

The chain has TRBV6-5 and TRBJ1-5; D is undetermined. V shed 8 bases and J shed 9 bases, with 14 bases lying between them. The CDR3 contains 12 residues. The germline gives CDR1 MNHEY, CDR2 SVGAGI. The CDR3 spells CASGIPGRPQHF. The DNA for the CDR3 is TGTGCCAGCGGAATTCCGGGAAGGCCCCAGCATTTT.

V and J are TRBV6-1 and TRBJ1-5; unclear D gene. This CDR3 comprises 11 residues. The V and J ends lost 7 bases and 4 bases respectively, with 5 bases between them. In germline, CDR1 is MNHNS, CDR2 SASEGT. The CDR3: CASKANQPQHF. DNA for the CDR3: TGTGCCAGCAAAGCTAATCAGCCCCAGCATTTT.

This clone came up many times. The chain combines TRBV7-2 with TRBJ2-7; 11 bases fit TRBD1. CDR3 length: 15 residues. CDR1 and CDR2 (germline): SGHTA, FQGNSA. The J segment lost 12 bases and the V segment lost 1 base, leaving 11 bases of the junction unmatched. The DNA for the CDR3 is TGTGCCAGCAGCTTAGGAGTTGGGACAGGGGGGGTAATGTACTTC. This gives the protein CASSLGVGTGGVMYF. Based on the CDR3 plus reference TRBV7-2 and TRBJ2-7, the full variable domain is GAGVSQSPSNKVTEKGKDVELRCDPISGHTALYWYRQSLGQGLEFLIYFQGNSAPDKSGLPSDRFSAERTGGSVSTLTIQRTQQEDSAVYLCASSLGVGTGGVMYFGPGTRLTVT.

The CDR3 sequence: CASRGTGTETQYF. The CDR3 DNA sequence: TGTGCCAGCAGAGGGACAGGGACGGAGACCCAGTACTTC. The chain recombines TRBV21-1 with TRBJ2-5; the table's D call of TRBD1 was not tested on the DNA. TRBV21-1 is a pseudogene. The CDR3 is 13 amino acids.

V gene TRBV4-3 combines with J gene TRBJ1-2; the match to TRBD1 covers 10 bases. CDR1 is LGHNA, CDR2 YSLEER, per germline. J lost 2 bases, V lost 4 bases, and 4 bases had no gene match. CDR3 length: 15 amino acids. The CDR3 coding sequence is TGCGCCAGCAGCCGAGACAGGGGGCAAAACTATGGCTACACCTTC. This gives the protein CASSRDRGQNYGYTF.

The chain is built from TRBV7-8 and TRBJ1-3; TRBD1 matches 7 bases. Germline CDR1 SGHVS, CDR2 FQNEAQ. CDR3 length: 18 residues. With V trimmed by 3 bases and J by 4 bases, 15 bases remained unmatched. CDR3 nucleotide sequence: TGTGCCAGCAGCTTTGACGCGGGACAGACCGGGTGGGGAAACACCATATATTTT. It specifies CASSFDAGQTGWGNTIYF.

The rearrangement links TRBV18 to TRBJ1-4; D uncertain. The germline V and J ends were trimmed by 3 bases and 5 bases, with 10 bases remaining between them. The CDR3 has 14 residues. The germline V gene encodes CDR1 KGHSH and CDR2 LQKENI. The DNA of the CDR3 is TGTGCCAGCTCACCGCGGGATGCAAATGAAAAACTGTTTTTT. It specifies CASSPRDANEKLFF.

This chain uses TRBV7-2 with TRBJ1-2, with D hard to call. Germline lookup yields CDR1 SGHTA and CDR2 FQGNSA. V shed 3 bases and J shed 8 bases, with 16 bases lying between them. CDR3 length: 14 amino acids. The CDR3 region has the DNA TGTGCCAGCAGCTTTAGCACGGAGCCGGGGGGCTACACCTTC. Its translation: CASSFSTEPGGYTF.

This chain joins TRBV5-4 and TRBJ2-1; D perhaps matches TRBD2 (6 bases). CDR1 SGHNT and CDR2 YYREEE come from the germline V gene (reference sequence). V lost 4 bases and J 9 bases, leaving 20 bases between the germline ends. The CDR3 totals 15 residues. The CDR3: CASSPLTREGSEQFF. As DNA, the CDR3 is TGTGCCAGCAGCCCTCTGACTAGGGAAGGAAGTGAGCAGTTCTTC.

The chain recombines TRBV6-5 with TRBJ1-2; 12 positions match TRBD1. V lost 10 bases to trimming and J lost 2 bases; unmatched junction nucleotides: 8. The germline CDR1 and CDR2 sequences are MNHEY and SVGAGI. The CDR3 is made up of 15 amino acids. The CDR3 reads CATYGTGGRNYGYTF. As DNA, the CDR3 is TGTGCCACTTATGGGACAGGGGGCAGGAACTATGGCTACACCTTC.

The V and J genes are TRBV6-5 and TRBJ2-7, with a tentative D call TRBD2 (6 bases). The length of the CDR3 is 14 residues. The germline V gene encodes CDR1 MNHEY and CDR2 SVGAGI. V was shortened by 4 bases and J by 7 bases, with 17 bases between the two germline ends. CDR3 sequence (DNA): TGTGCCAGCAGTTCTCTGGGGGGAGTAGGGGAGCAGTACTTC. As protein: CASSSLGGVGEQYF.

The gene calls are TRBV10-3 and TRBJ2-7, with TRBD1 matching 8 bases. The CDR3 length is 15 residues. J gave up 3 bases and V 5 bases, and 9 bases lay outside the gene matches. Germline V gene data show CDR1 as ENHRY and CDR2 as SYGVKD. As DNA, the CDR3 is TGTGCCATCAGTCCCGCGGGACAGGAATACTACGAGCAGTACTTC. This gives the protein CAISPAGQEYYEQYF.

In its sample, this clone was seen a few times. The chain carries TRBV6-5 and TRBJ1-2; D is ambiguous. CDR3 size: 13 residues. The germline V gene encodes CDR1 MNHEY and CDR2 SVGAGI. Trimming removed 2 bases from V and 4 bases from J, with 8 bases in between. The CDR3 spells CASSYDGGYGYTF. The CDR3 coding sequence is TGTGCCAGCAGTTACGACGGCGGCTATGGCTACACCTTC.

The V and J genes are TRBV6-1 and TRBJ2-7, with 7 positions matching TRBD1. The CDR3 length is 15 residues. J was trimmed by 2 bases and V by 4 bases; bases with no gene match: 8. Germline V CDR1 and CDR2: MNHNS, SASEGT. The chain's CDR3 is CASSVGRGFPYEQYF. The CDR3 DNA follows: TGTGCCAGCAGTGTGGGCAGGGGGTTCCCCTACGAGCAGTACTTC.

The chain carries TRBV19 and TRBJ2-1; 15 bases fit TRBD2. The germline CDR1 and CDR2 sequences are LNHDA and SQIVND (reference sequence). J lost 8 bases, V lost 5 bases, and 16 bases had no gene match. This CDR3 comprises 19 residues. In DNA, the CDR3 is TGTGCCAGTAGTGCGGGACTAGCGGGGGGTCTCGGTCTGGTCTATGAGCAGTTCTTC. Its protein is CASSAGLAGGLGLVYEQFF.

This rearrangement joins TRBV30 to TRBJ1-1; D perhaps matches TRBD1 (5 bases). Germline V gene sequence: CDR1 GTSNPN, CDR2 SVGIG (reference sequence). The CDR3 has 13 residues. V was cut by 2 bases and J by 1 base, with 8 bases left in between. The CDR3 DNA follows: TGTGCCTGGAGTCTCACAGGGAACACTGAAGCTTTCTTT. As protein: CAWSLTGNTEAFF.

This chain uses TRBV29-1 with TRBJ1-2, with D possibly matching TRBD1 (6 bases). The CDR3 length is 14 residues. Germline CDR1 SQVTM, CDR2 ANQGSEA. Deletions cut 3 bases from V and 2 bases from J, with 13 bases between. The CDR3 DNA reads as TGCAGCGTTGAGGGCAGGGGCCTGAACTATGGCTACACCTTC. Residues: CSVEGRGLNYGYTF.

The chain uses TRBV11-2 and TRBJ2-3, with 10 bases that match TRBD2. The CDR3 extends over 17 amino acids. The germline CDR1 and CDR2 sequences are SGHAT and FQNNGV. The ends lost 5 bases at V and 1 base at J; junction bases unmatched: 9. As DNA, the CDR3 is TGTGCCAGCAGCCGACAAGCGGGGGGGCTAGGCACAGATACGCAGTATTTT. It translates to CASSRQAGGLGTDTQYF.

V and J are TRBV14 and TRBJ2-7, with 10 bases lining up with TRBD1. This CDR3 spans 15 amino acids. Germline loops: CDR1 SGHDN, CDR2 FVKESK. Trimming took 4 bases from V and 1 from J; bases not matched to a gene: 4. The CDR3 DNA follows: TGTGCCAGCAGCCGACCGGGACAGGGGTCCTACGAGCAGTACTTC. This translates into CASSRPGQGSYEQYF.